The present T cell receptor (beta chain) was sequenced within a study of OX40 agonist ivuxolimab in advanced cancers. Libraries were prepared by immunoSEQ multiplex PCR; TCRdb keeps only in-frame clonotypes and omits some of them. The table has under 70,000 clones, roughly 87% seen once. Sample: CD4+ or CD8+ T cells sorted from blood, taken in a trial of the OX40 agonist ivuxolimab. The receptor's source is an adult with an advanced solid tumor such as melanoma, head and neck, liver or kidney cancer.

The chain's CDR3 is CASSLGTGSTANTGELFF. CDR3 bases: TGTGCCAGCAGCTTAGGGACAGGGAGCACCGCGAACACCGGGGAGCTGTTTTTT. This chain joins TRBV7-9 and TRBJ2-2, with 8 bases aligning to TRBD1. There are 18 residues in the CDR3. CDR1 and CDR2 from the germline V gene are SEHNR and FQNEAQ (reference sequence). V shed 1 base and J 0 bases; nucleotides not matched to a gene: 7.